Each of the 5 T cell receptor beta chains below was sequenced from the same sample in a study of blood T cell repertoires in COVID-19 (dated by TCRdb to about 2020). Libraries were made using the immunoSEQ multiplex PCR assay. TCRdb took over this immuneACCESS table, retaining in-frame rearrangements with V and J assigned. Such tables are incomplete; in checked studies, under half of the missing clones stem from an unresolved V gene, and the remainder is unexplained. This sample has 130,000 to 150,000 clones in its table, and 80% to 90% of those were observed once. The ten most abundant clones make up less than 2% of the sample. The source material was peripheral blood. These receptors all stem from a woman aged 45 to 65 with acute or convalescent COVID-19.

The chain combines TRBV19 with TRBJ2-2, with a weak D call TRBD2 (5 bases). The CDR3 loop spans 16 amino acids. V shed 5 bases and J shed 2 bases, with 15 bases lying between them. Germline CDR1 reads LNHDA; CDR2 reads SQIVND (reference sequence). CDR3 DNA sequence: TGTGCCAGTAGTCCCTTTAGCGTGCTCAACACCGGGGAGCTGTTTTTT. It translates to CASSPFSVLNTGELFF.

The CDR3 coding sequence is TGTGCCAGCAGCCCTGGGGCCCTGAACACTGAAGCTTTCTTT. This codes for CASSPGALNTEAFF. The chain employs TRBV7-3 and TRBJ1-1; a weak D match, TRBD1 (5 bases). Trimming took 5 bases from V and 0 from J, leaving 10 bases between them. Germline V gene sequence: CDR1 SGHTA, CDR2 FQGTGA. The CDR3 length is 14 residues.

The chain joins TRBV28 to TRBJ1-2; 8 bases are shared with TRBD1. Trimming removed 5 bases from V and 8 bases from J; junction bases left unmatched: 10. The germline gives CDR1 MDHEN, CDR2 SYDVKM. CDR3 size: 14 residues. This CDR3 reads CASSLTDRGYGYTF. CDR3 in DNA: TGTGCCAGCAGTCTGACTGACAGGGGATACGGCTACACCTTC.

The genes are TRBV4-1 and TRBJ2-7; TRBD2 matches 7 bases. The CDR3 runs to 17 residues. J lost 2 bases, V lost 4 bases, and 14 bases had no gene match. CDR1 and CDR2 (germline): MGHRA, YSYEKL. CDR3 in amino acids: CASSLAQTGGPPYEQYF. The CDR3 DNA sequence: TGCGCCAGCAGCCTAGCCCAAACGGGGGGACCTCCCTACGAGCAGTACTTC.

On this clone itself: Other DNA sequences within the sample encode an identical CDR3. V gene TRBV2 combines with J gene TRBJ1-6, with D possibly being TRBD1 (6 bases). Deletions cut 3 bases from V and 6 bases from J, with 9 bases between. CDR1 SNHLY and CDR2 FYNNEI come from the germline V gene. This CDR3 is 14 amino acids long. CDR3 sequence reads: CASSEGGGNSPLHF. The CDR3 DNA reads TGTGCCAGCAGTGAGGGAGGGGGTAATTCACCCCTCCACTTT. The full variable domain, in which reference TRBV2 and TRBJ1-6 provide the parts outside the CDR3, is EPEVTQTPSHQVTQMGQEVILRCVPISNHLYFYWYRQILGQKVEFLVSFYNNEISEKSEIFDDQFSVERPDGSNFTLKIRSTKLEDSAMYFCASSEGGGNSPLHFGNGTRLTVT.